This section outlines one T cell receptor (beta chain) sequence together with its context. Germline CDR1 ENHRY, CDR2 SYGVKD. The V gene lost 10 bases and the J gene lost 0 bases, with 12 bases spanning the gap. This CDR3 region has 13 residues. TCRdb used MiXCR to reprocess the 5' RACE reads, holding one entry per CDR3 protein. The table shows over 500,000 distinct CDR3 sequences, with 17% occurring only once. The sample originates from a study of T-cell memory formation after mild COVID-19. The V gene is TRBV10-3, the J gene TRBJ1-1; D possibly corresponds to TRBD1 (5 bases). The sequencing sample was made of PBMCs or a T cell subset sorted from them (not recorded which). The source of this sequence is an adult woman who had mild COVID-19 (a few samples of this study predate the infection). Cell type and time point are not known. The CDR3: CATLGGLNTEAFF. The CDR3 DNA reads as TGTGCCACCCTGGGGGGGTTGAACACTGAAGCTTTCTTT.